This T cell receptor beta chain is from a study of response to subunit inactivated influenza vaccine. Study observations and caveats: With each seasonal influenza vaccination, the authors suggested, few new T cells are recruited.

The CDR3 consists of 14 residues. In germline, CDR1 is MNHEY, CDR2 SVGEGT. The V and J ends lost 5 bases and 7 bases, in that order; junction bases with no gene match: 4. MiXCR was run by TCRdb on the RT-PCR reads, yielding one entry per CDR3 protein. The sample records under 850,000 distinct CDR3 sequences, under 20% being singletons. In regard to this clonotype: What it binds is not known.

Sequenced here: PBMCs from blood, sampled 5 days after vaccination. This clonotype was sampled from a man in his fifties who received an inactivated influenza vaccine. This chain uses TRBV6-2 or TRBV6-3 with TRBJ2-3; 12 bases are shared with TRBD2. The CDR3 sequence: CASSPLAGGYTQYF. The CDR3 nucleotides read TGTGCCAGCAGTCCGCTAGCGGGAGGGTATACGCAGTATTTT.